The T cell receptor (beta chain) under discussion was sequenced for a study of blood T cell repertoires in COVID-19. The overall study: Nucleic acid was either cDNA or gDNA, and it came from T cells, B-cell-depleted T cells, or PBMCs.

The CDR3 contains 15 residues. V shed 1 base and J shed 5 bases, with 11 bases lying between them. From germline, CDR1 is SNHLY and CDR2 FYNNEI. Per the original methods: Reference gene primer amplification gave estimated nucleated cell counts. Generated by immunoSEQ multiplex PCR, the TCRdb table keeps only in-frame clones and is missing some. That table is the source of V, J and clone size, and D and trimming were worked out from the DNA. This table holds fewer than 250,000 clones, roughly 85% found once. V is TRBV2 and J is TRBJ2-2, with D possibly TRBD2 on 6 matching bases. This clonotype originated in a man aged 35 to 55 with acute or convalescent COVID-19. Material for sequencing was peripheral blood. The CDR3 nucleotides read TGTGCCAGCAGTGAAGGCGGGGCCGAAACCGGGGAGCTGTTTTTT. It specifies CASSEGGAETGELFF.